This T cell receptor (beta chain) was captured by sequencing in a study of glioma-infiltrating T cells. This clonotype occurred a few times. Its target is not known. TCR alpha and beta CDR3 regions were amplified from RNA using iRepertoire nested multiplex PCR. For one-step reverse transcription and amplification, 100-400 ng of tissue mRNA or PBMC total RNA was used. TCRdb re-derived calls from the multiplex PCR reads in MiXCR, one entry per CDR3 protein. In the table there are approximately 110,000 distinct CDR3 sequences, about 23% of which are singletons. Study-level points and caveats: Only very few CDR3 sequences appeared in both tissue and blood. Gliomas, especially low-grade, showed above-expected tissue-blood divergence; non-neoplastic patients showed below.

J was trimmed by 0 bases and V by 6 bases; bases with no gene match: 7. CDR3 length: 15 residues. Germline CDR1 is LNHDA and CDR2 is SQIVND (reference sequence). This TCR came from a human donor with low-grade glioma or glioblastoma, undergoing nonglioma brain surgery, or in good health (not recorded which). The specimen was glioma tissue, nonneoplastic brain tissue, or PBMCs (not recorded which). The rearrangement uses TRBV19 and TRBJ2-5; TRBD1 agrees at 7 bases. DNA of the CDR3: TGTGCCAGTAGCCCTGACAGGGAAGACCAAGAGACCCAGTACTTC. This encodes CASSPDREDQETQYF.